This entry features one T cell receptor (beta chain) sequence. Its specificity is unknown. Measured with immunoSEQ multiplex PCR; TCRdb has only the in-frame clones, and not every one. The repertoire holds more than 85,000 clones, over 60% seen once, with about 22% in the top ten. V was trimmed by 6 bases and J by 6 bases, leaving 15 bases between them. Germline lookup yields CDR1 MNHNY and CDR2 SVGAGI (reference sequence). The CDR3 is 14 amino acids. This sample was included in a study of cytotoxic CD8 clonotypes in ibrutinib-treated CLL. The authors obtained roughly 2 micrograms of genomic DNA from cryopreserved PBMCs for TCR beta libraries. Study-level results: In sustained-remission versus progressing patients, sampling times differed.

The sequenced sample was PBMCs, obtained after 24 months of ibrutinib treatment. This clonotype was sampled from a human donor with chronic lymphocytic leukemia. V is TRBV6-6 and J is TRBJ1-5; D is possibly TRBD1 (5 bases). The CDR3 is CASSTASGGQPQHF. CDR3 DNA: TGTGCCAGCAGCACCGCATCGGGGGGTCAGCCCCAGCATTTT.